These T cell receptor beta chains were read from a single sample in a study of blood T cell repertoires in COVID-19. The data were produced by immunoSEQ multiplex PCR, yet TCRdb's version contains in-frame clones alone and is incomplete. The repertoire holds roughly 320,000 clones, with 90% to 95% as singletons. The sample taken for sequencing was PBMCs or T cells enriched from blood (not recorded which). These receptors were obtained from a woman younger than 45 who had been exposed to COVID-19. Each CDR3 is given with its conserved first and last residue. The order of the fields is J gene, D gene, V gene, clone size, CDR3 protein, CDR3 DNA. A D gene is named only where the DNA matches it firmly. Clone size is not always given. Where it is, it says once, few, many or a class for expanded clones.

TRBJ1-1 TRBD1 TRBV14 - CASSHLQGAEAFF TGTGCCAGCAGCCATTTGCAGGGGGCCGAAGCTTTCTTT
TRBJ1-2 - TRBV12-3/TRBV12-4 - CASTQVGYGYTF TGTGCCAGCACGCAAGTCGGCTATGGCTACACCTTC
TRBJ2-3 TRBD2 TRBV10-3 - CAISELGLAGGQVDTQYF TGTGCCATCAGTGAGCTGGGACTAGCGGGGGGGCAAGTAGATACGCAGTATTTT
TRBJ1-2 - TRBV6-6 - CASGPDSQRGYTF TGTGCCAGCGGGCCCGACAGTCAAAGAGGCTACACCTTC
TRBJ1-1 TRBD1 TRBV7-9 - CASSLDRGWTEAFF TGTGCCAGCAGCTTAGACAGGGGTTGGACTGAAGCTTTCTTT
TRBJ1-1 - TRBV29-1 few CSVATGRERTEAFF TGCAGCGTCGCTACCGGACGGGAGAGAACTGAAGCTTTCTTT
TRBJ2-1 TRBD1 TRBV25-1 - CASSNRDRGVNEQFF TGTGCCAGCAGTAACCGGGACAGGGGTGTCAATGAGCAGTTCTTC
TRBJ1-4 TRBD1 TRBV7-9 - CASSLGTGEGYATNEKLFF TGTGCCAGCAGCTTAGGGACAGGGGAGGGATATGCAACTAATGAAAAACTGTTTTTT
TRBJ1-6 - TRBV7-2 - CASSLFGRRDNSPLHF TGTGCCAGCAGCTTATTCGGCAGACGGGATAATTCACCCCTCCACTTT
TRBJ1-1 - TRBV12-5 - CASGLSGNTEAFF TGTGCTAGTGGTTTGTCGGGGAACACTGAAGCTTTCTTT
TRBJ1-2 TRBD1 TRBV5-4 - CASSLPGTGKKSGYTF TGTGCCAGCAGCTTGCCAGGGACAGGGAAAAAGAGCGGCTACACCTTC
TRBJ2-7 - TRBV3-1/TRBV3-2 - CASSDPGRRAYEQYF TGTGCCAGCAGTGACCCGGGACGGAGGGCTTACGAGCAGTACTTC
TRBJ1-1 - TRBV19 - CASSIQTEGAEAFF TGTGCCAGTAGTATCCAGACCGAGGGGGCTGAAGCTTTCTTT
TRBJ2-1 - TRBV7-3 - CASSPTTYNEQFF TGTGCCAGCAGCCCGACAACCTACAATGAGCAGTTCTTC
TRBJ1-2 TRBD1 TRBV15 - CATRGTGSAYGYTF TGTGCCACCAGGGGGACAGGGTCGGCCTATGGCTACACCTTC
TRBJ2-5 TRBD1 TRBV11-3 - CASSSKQGIQETQYF TGTGCCAGCAGCTCGAAACAGGGGATCCAAGAGACCCAGTACTTC
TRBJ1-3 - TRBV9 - CASSARGSGNTIYF TGTGCCAGCAGCGCCAGGGGATCTGGAAACACCATATATTTT